Listed below are T cell receptor beta chains from one sample, sequenced in a study of T cells in Graves' hyperthyroidism and ophthalmopathy. TCRdb reanalysed the multiplex PCR reads using MiXCR and keeps one entry per CDR3 protein. The sample has roughly 400,000 distinct CDR3 sequences; around 16% are singletons. Material: blood. The receptors derive from a woman younger than 30 with Graves' hyperthyroidism that later progressed to Graves' ophthalmopathy. Both conserved end residues are part of each CDR3. D genes are given only for firm matches. The size field is filled for only some rows; it gives once, few, many or a size class.

d_call	j_call	clone_size	v_call	cdr3_nt	cdr3_aa
.	TRBJ1-5	.	TRBV29-1	TGCAGCGTTGAAGATCGTGGTGGGGGCCGGGGGCCCCAGCATTTT	CSVEDRGGGRGPQHF
.	TRBJ2-7	many	TRBV12-3/TRBV12-4	TGTGCCAGCAGTTTAGTAGGGAACGAGCAGTACTTC	CASSLVGNEQYF
.	TRBJ1-2	few	TRBV4-1	TGCGCCAGCAGCCATCAAGGGAAAAACTATGGCTACACCTTC	CASSHQGKNYGYTF
.	TRBJ1-5	many	TRBV30	TGTGCCTGGAGTGTAAGGGGTCAGCCCCAGCATTTT	CAWSVRGQPQHF
.	TRBJ2-2	many	TRBV7-8	TGTGCCAGCAGCTTACGGGGAATCGGGGAGCTGTTTTTT	CASSLRGIGELFF
TRBD1	TRBJ1-4	many	TRBV11-3	TGTGCCAGCAGCTTAAGAGGGACAGCGGAAAAACTGTTTTTT	CASSLRGTAEKLFF
.	TRBJ2-1	many	TRBV27	TGTGCCAGCAGTTTAGGCGGGGCCTCCTACAATGAGCAGTTCTTC	CASSLGGASYNEQFF
.	TRBJ1-1	many	TRBV29-1	TGCAGCGTTGAAGGGGGGACGAACACTGAAGCTTTCTTT	CSVEGGTNTEAFF
TRBD2	TRBJ2-3	many	TRBV28	TGTGCCAGCAGTCCTAGGACTAGCGGGAGGTTTTCAGATACGCAGTATTTT	CASSPRTSGRFSDTQYF
.	TRBJ2-1	many	TRBV7-9	TGTGCCAGCAGCTTAGGCGGCTTGACCGGTGATGAGCAGTTCTTC	CASSLGGLTGDEQFF
.	TRBJ2-7	once	TRBV29-1	TGCAGCGGTGAAGATCCGGAGCGCCGGGCCCACGAGCAGTACTTC	CSGEDPERRAHEQYF
TRBD1	TRBJ1-1	.	TRBV30	TGTGCCTGGGGACAGGGACCGAACACTGAAGCTTTCTTT	CAWGQGPNTEAFF
TRBD2	TRBJ2-1	.	TRBV19	TGTGCCAGTAGTGGGTTCTTAGCGGGAGACAATGAGCAGTTCTTC	CASSGFLAGDNEQFF